The 17 T cell receptor beta chains listed next were all sequenced from one sample in a study of graft-versus-host responses after intestinal transplantation. Clones were read by immunoSEQ multiplex PCR, and TCRdb kept only the in-frame ones, dropping some. The sample has approximately 130,000 clones, more than 80% seen once. No antigens are known for them. This specimen consisted of unstimulated CD4+ T cells sorted from spleen or lymph node cells, obtained before intestinal transplant. Every receptor here comes from a human donor who received an intestinal transplant.

This clone was recorded once. The chain joins TRBV2 to TRBJ2-2; unclear D gene. Germline CDR1 reads SNHLY; CDR2 reads FYNNEI. This CDR3 is 13 amino acids long. Trimming left V 5 bases short and J 5 bases short, with 9 bases between. CDR3 amino acids: CASSRGQTGELFF. CDR3 nucleotide sequence: TGTGCCAGCAGTCGAGGTCAAACCGGGGAGCTGTTTTTT.

The gene calls are TRBV30 and TRBJ1-2, with 7 bases lining up with TRBD1. The germline V gene encodes CDR1 GTSNPN and CDR2 SVGIG (reference sequence). CDR3 length: 14 residues. V lost 6 bases to trimming and J lost 6 bases; unmatched junction nucleotides: 13. DNA for the CDR3: TGTGCCTGTTACCAAGGAGGACAGGATGATGGCTACACCTTC. Translated, it gives CACYQGGQDDGYTF.

The gene calls are TRBV10-3 and TRBJ1-5; D is possibly TRBD1 (6 bases). CDR1 is ENHRY, CDR2 SYGVKD, per germline. The CDR3 covers 13 residues. V lost 10 bases to trimming and J lost 6 bases, with 16 bases between them. The CDR3, as DNA: TGTGCCACCACTCGGGACACCAGTCAGCCCCAGCATTTT. Protein product: CATTRDTSQPQHF.

The CDR3 loop is CASSFDRGGNQPQHF. The CDR3 bases are TGTGCCAGCAGTTTCGACAGGGGAGGCAATCAGCCCCAGCATTTT. The chain uses TRBV27 and TRBJ1-5; 8 bases are shared with TRBD1. After removal of 3 bases from V and 2 bases from J, the junction contained 3 bases not matched to a gene. This CDR3 region has 15 residues. CDR1 is MNHEY and CDR2 is SMNVEV in the germline V gene (reference sequence).

The chain carries TRBV19 and TRBJ2-2; D call uncertain. The CDR3 extends over 13 amino acids. With 7 bases removed from V and 0 bases from J, the gap between germline ends came to 6 bases. CDR1 is LNHDA and CDR2 is SQIVND in the germline V gene (reference sequence). The CDR3 region is CASIKPNTGELFF. CDR3 nucleotides: TGTGCCAGTATTAAGCCGAACACCGGGGAGCTGTTTTTT.

The CDR3 coding sequence is TGTGCCAGCAGCCCCACCGGGACAGGGGGCAACTATGGCTACACCTTC. Translated, it gives CASSPTGTGGNYGYTF. The V call is TRBV7-9, the J call TRBJ1-2, with 12 bases lining up with TRBD1. This CDR3 spans 16 amino acids. After removal of 5 bases from V and 2 bases from J, the junction contained 6 bases not matched to a gene. The germline V gene encodes CDR1 SEHNR and CDR2 FQNEAQ (reference sequence).

The count of this clone is one. The chain carries TRBV5-6 and TRBJ1-1; D unresolved. Trimming removed 1 base at V and 1 base at J, with 8 bases between. Germline lookup yields CDR1 SGHDT and CDR2 YYEEEE. The CDR3 runs 14 residues. CDR3 protein: CASSLYAPNTEAFF. CDR3 sequence (DNA): TGTGCCAGCAGCTTGTATGCTCCGAACACTGAAGCTTTCTTT.

This chain links TRBV5-5 with TRBJ1-6; D is unclear. With 0 bases removed from V and 1 base from J, the gap between germline ends came to 2 bases. Germline CDR1 SGHKS, CDR2 YYEKEE (reference sequence). The CDR3 extends over 14 amino acids. In DNA, the CDR3 is TGTGCCAGCAGCTTGGGGTCCTATAATTCACCCCTCCACTTT. Encoded protein: CASSLGSYNSPLHF.

J is TRBJ2-7 and V is TRBV10-2; 10 positions match TRBD1. The germline CDR1 and CDR2 sequences are WSHSY and SAAADI. CDR3 size: 13 residues. V shed 2 bases, J shed 12 bases, and the junction held 7 bases outside the gene matches. The CDR3, as DNA: TGCGCCAGCAGTGAGCAAAGACAGGGGGCGGGGTACTTC. Translating it yields CASSEQRQGAGYF.

To note about this clone: Other DNA sequences of this sample code for an identical CDR3. V and J are TRBV30 and TRBJ1-5, with D perhaps matching TRBD1 (6 bases). CDR1 is GTSNPN, CDR2 SVGIG, per germline (reference sequence). The V gene lost 2 bases and the J gene lost 4 bases, with 12 bases spanning the gap. The CDR3 extends over 14 amino acids. The CDR3 is CAWSRDTSNQPQHF. DNA for the CDR3: TGTGCCTGGAGTCGGGACACCTCAAATCAGCCCCAGCATTTT.

V and J are TRBV5-6 and TRBJ1-5; TRBD1 might be the D (5 bases). V dropped 2 bases and J dropped 7 bases, with 13 bases sitting between them. The CDR3 spans 14 residues. CDR1 and CDR2 from the germline V gene are SGHDT and YYEEEE. CDR3 loop: CASSFKGRGQPQHF. The CDR3 coding sequence is TGTGCCAGCAGCTTCAAGGGGCGCGGACAGCCCCAGCATTTT.

This chain uses TRBV29-1 with TRBJ1-1, with unresolved D. The V end was cut by 4 bases, the J end by 1 base, with 7 bases between. Germline V gene lookup returns CDR1 SQVTM and CDR2 ANQGSEA. The CDR3 runs to 12 residues. The chain's CDR3 is CSVVQENTEAFF. The CDR3 nucleotides read TGCAGCGTTGTCCAGGAGAACACTGAAGCTTTCTTT.

The chain is built from TRBV6-1 and TRBJ2-3; 7 bases map to TRBD1. The length of the CDR3 is 13 residues. After removal of 11 bases from V and 6 bases from J, the junction contained 11 bases not matched to a gene. Per germline, CDR1 MNHNS and CDR2 SASEGT. The CDR3 DNA reads TGTGCCGGCCGAACAGGGGTATTGGATACGCAGTATTTT. Translating it yields CAGRTGVLDTQYF.

The chain is built from TRBV6-1 and TRBJ1-1; 8 bases agree with TRBD1. The CDR3 has 14 amino acids. From germline, CDR1 is MNHNS and CDR2 SASEGT. Trimming took 9 bases from V and 2 from J; bases not matched to a gene: 8. The CDR3 sequence is CASGQGNPNTEAFF. The CDR3 DNA reads as TGTGCCAGTGGACAGGGAAACCCAAACACTGAAGCTTTCTTT.

The J gene is TRBJ2-1, the V gene TRBV6-1; D gene uncertain. Germline V lookup: CDR1 MNHNS, CDR2 SASEGT. V was pared by 5 bases and J by 4 bases, with 3 bases between. The CDR3 extends over 11 amino acids. The CDR3 DNA sequence: TGTGCCAGCAGTCCTTACAATGAGCAGTTCTTC. As protein: CASSPYNEQFF.

J is TRBJ1-1 and V is TRBV2; D call uncertain. The CDR3 sequence is 15 residues long. Germline-derived CDR1 and CDR2 are SNHLY and FYNNEI. V lost 1 base, J lost 3 bases, and 12 bases lay in between. CDR3 loop: CASSEEKGGDTEAFF. The CDR3 DNA reads TGTGCCAGCAGTGAAGAAAAGGGAGGCGACACTGAAGCTTTCTTT. The entire variable domain, with the rest obtained from reference TRBV2 and TRBJ1-1, is as follows: EPEVTQTPSHQVTQMGQEVILRCVPISNHLYFYWYRQILGQKVEFLVSFYNNEISEKSEIFDDQFSVERPDGSNFTLKIRSTKLEDSAMYFCASSEEKGGDTEAFFGQGTRLTVV.

The chain has TRBV11-2 and TRBJ2-7, with TRBD2 matching over 11 bases. V lost 3 bases, J lost 4 bases, and 8 bases stayed unmatched. In germline, CDR1 is SGHAT, CDR2 FQNNGV. The length of the CDR3 is 16 residues. The CDR3 loop is CASSLGLAGGLYEQYF. The CDR3 DNA reads TGTGCCAGCAGCTTGGGGCTAGCGGGGGGTTTATACGAGCAGTACTTC.